The T cell receptor beta chain under discussion was sequenced for a study of identical twins. General observations from the study: There is a chance that invariant MAIT and iNKT cells partially muddied zero-insertion analyses. Insertion counts were lower in abundant cord blood beta clonotypes, a trend that memory repertoires did not show.

About this clonotype: The antigen remains undetermined.

The CDR3 runs to 13 residues. Trimming pared 4 bases from V and 8 bases from J, leaving 12 bases between. CDR1 is LGHDT and CDR2 is YNNKEL in the germline V gene (reference sequence). Template switching (which added a universal primer site) was used, and cDNA carried unique molecular identifiers. TCRdb fed the 5' RACE reads into MiXCR, producing one record per CDR3 protein. The sample has around 570,000 distinct CDR3 sequences, over 8.5% seen once. Separately, the same data were catalogued under a study of yellow fever vaccine responses in identical twins.

This rearrangement joins TRBV3-1 to TRBJ2-1; maybe TRBD2 (5 bases). Specimen: PBMCs. The clonotype was recovered from a woman between 18 and 29 years old in good health. Written as DNA, the CDR3 is TGTGCCAGCAGCCCCCGGGGTGGCTATGAGCAGTTCTTC. It codes for CASSPRGGYEQFF.